This entry lists 6 T cell receptor beta chains sequenced from one sample in a study of spatial heterogeneity in lung cancer. Whole-study findings and limits: Counts of expanded alpha and beta TCRs within tumors tracked the tumor nonsynonymous mutation count.

The sample's time point: sample taken at primary tumor resection. TCRdb fed the 5' RACE reads into MiXCR, producing one record per CDR3 protein. The sample contains under 7,500 distinct CDR3 sequences, roughly 13% of which appear only once. These receptors' targets are unknown. The sample consisted of lung tumor tissue, taken at surgery. Every receptor here comes from a female donor with early-stage non-small cell lung cancer.

This clonotype was seen repeatedly, ten times or more. CDR3: CASSLGPTNEKLFF. For the CDR3, the DNA is TGCGCCAGCAGCTTGGGACCAACTAATGAAAAACTGTTTTTT. The chain recombines TRBV5-1 with TRBJ1-4; D call uncertain. The CDR3 contains 14 residues. The germline CDR1 and CDR2 sequences are SGHRS and YFSETQ. Between the trimmed V and J ends, which lost 0 bases and 0 bases, there was a span of 3 bases. Looking up the rest from reference TRBV5-1 and TRBJ1-4 gives the full variable domain: KAGVTQTPRYLIKTRGQQVTLSCSPISGHRSVSWYQQTPGQGLQFLFEYFSETQRNKGNFPGRFSGRQFSNSRSEMNVSTLELGDSALYLCASSLGPTNEKLFFGSGTQLSVL.

By share, this clonotype counts as large. The genes are TRBV28 and TRBJ2-2; D may be TRBD2 (6 bases). The CDR3 length is 17 residues. V gave up 5 bases and J gave up 7 bases, with 23 bases separating them. Looked up from germline, CDR1 is MDHEN and CDR2 is SYDVKM. The CDR3 reads CASSPLGTQHLGGELFF. In nucleotides, the CDR3 is TGTGCCAGCAGTCCCCTCGGGACTCAACATCTAGGCGGGGAGCTGTTTTTT.

This clonotype was seen repeatedly, ten times or more. The chain combines TRBV18 with TRBJ1-5; D might be TRBD1 (5 bases). Germline CDR1 KGHSH, CDR2 LQKENI. The V gene lost 3 bases and the J gene lost 7 bases, with 16 bases spanning the gap. The CDR3 sequence is 15 residues long. CDR3 amino acids: CASSPQGSLGQPQHF. For the CDR3, the DNA is TGTGCCAGCTCACCGCAGGGTAGCCTGGGGCAGCCCCAGCATTTT.

This clonotype was recorded many times. The chain is built from TRBV5-8 and TRBJ1-6; 8 bases are a match to TRBD1. The CDR3 runs 15 residues. Trimming took 1 base from V and 8 from J; bases not matched to a gene: 5. The germline V gene encodes CDR1 SGHTS and CDR2 YDEGEE. The CDR3 is CASSLRTGFDSPLHF. CDR3 DNA sequence: TGTGCCAGCAGCTTGAGGACAGGGTTTGATTCACCCCTCCACTTT. The complete variable domain, with remaining parts taken from reference TRBV5-8 and TRBJ1-6, reads EAGVTQSPTHLIKTRGQQATLRCSPISGHTSVYWYQQALGLGLQFLLWYDEGEERNRGNFPPRFSGRQFPNYSSELNVNALELEDSALYLCASSLRTGFDSPLHFGNGTRLTVT.

This clonotype was seen at least ten times. V and J are TRBV10-3 and TRBJ1-1, with 8 bases that match TRBD1. Germline V gene sequence: CDR1 ENHRY, CDR2 SYGVKD. J gave up 5 bases and V 7 bases, and 6 bases lay outside the gene matches. CDR3 size: 13 residues. The DNA for the CDR3 is TGTGCCATCAAGGGACAGGTGAGGACTGAAGCTTTCTTT. It specifies CAIKGQVRTEAFF.

By proportion, this clonotype is medium-sized. The chain uses TRBV20-1 and TRBJ1-1, with TRBD1 matching over 8 bases. V shed 6 bases and J 5 bases; nucleotides not matched to a gene: 20. The V gene's germline CDR1 is DFQATT and CDR2 SNEGSKA (reference sequence). The CDR3 length is 17 residues. The CDR3: CSAVSGQGAGARTEAFF. Here the CDR3 DNA reads TGCAGTGCAGTATCCGGTCAGGGGGCGGGTGCTCGTACTGAAGCTTTCTTT.